This TCR beta chain was observed in a study of shared clonotypes between healthy human individuals. Germline CDR1 SQVTM, CDR2 ANQGSEA. Trimming left V 0 bases short and J 4 bases short, with 16 bases between. This CDR3 has 16 amino acids. Note on this clone: The antigen is not known.

Study findings and constraints: Sharing across a few donors was seen in 4% to 5% of naive CD4 clonotypes. Sorted-subset samples were not fully sequenced, rarefaction indicated.

Here immunoSEQ multiplex PCR was the method, and the copy in TCRdb shows in-frame clones only, minus some. The table lists around 2.3 million clones, almost 96% of them singletons. The sequenced sample consisted of naive CD4+ T cells sorted from blood. Stated subset: CD45RA+ positively selected. The chain links TRBV29-1 to TRBJ2-1; D may be TRBD2 (6 bases). The source is a man between 18 and 35 years old in good health. Here the CDR3 reads CSVEDPGTGVYNEQFF. CDR3 nucleotide sequence: TGCAGCGTTGAAGATCCTGGCACGGGAGTTTACAATGAGCAGTTCTTC.